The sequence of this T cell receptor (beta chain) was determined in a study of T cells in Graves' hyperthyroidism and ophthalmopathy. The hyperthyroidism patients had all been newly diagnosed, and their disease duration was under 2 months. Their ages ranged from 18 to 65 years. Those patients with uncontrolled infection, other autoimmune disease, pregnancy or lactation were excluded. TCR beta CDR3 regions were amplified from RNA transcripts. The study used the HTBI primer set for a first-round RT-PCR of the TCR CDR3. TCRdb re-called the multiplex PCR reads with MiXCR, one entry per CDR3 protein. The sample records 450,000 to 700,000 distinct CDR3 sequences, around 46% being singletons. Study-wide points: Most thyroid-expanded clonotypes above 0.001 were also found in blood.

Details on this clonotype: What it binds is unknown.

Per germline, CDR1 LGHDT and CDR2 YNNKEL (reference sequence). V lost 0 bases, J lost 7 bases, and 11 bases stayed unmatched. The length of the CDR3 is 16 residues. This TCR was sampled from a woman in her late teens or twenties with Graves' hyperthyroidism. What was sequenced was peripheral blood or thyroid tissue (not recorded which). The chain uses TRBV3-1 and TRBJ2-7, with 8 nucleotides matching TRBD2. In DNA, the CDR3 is TGTGCCAGCAGCCAAGACGGCTCGGGAGGGAGGGGTGAGCAGTACTTC. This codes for CASSQDGSGGRGEQYF.